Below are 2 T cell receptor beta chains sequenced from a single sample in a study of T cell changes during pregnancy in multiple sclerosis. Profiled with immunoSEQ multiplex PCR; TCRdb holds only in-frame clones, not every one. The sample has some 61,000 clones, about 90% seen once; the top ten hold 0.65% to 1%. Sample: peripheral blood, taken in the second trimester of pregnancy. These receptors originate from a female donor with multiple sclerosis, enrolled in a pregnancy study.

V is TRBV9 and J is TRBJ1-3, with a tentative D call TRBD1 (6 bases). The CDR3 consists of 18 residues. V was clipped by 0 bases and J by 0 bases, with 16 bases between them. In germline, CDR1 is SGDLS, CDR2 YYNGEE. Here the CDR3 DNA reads TGTGCCAGCAGCGTAGGACAGACACAGGGTATCTCTGGAAACACCATATATTTT. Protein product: CASSVGQTQGISGNTIYF. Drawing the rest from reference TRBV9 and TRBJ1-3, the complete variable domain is DSGVTQTPKHLITATGQRVTLRCSPRSGDLSVYWYQQSLDQGLQFLIQYYNGEERAKGNILERFSAQQFPDLHSELNLSSLELGDSALYFCASSVGQTQGISGNTIYFGEGSWLTVV.

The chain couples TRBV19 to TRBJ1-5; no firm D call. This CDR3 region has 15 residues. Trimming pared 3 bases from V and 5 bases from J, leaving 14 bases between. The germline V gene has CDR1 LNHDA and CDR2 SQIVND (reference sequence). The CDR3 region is CASSIDTQPHQPQHF. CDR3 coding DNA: TGTGCCAGTAGTATCGACACCCAACCTCATCAGCCCCAGCATTTT.